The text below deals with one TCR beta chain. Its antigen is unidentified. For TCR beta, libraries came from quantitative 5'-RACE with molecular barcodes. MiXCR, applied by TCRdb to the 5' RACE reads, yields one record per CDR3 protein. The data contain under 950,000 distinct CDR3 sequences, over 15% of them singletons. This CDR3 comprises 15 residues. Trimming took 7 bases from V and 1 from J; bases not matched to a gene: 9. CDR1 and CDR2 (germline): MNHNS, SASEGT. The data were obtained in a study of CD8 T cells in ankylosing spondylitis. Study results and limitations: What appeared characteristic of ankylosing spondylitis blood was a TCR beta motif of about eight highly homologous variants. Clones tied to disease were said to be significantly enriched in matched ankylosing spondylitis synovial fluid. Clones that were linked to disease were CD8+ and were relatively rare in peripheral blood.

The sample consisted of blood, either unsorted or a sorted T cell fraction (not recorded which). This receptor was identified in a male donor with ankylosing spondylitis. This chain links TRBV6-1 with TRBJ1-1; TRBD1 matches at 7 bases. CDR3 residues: CASKKQGLGNTEAFF. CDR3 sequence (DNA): TGTGCCAGCAAAAAACAGGGGTTGGGGAACACTGAAGCTTTCTTT.